A single sample is the source of the 8 T cell receptor beta chains below, sequenced in a study of shared clonotypes between healthy human individuals. Produced via immunoSEQ multiplex PCR; TCRdb's table is partial and in-frame only. This sample has fewer than 600,000 clones, with approximately 71% found just once. The sequencing input was PBMCs. These receptors were obtained from a woman aged 35 to 49 in good health. Some clones in this sample may be carry-over from other donors' samples.

The chain carries TRBV7-8 and TRBJ1-3; D uncertain. Trimming removed 1 base from V and 3 bases from J, with 7 bases in between. The CDR3 extends over 14 amino acids. Germline V gene lookup returns CDR1 SGHVS and CDR2 FQNEAQ. This CDR3 reads CASSLVRVGNTIYF. CDR3 in DNA: TGTGCCAGCAGCTTAGTTAGGGTTGGAAACACCATATATTTT.

This chain joins TRBV5-1 and TRBJ1-4; TRBD1 is a possible D gene (6 bases). The germline V gene encodes CDR1 SGHRS and CDR2 YFSETQ. This CDR3 has 18 residues. Trimming removed 2 bases at V and 0 bases at J, with 17 bases between. The CDR3 nucleotides read TGCGCCAGCAGCTTTGGGGGGGCGCGAAGGGCAACTAATGAAAAACTGTTTTTT. This codes for CASSFGGARRATNEKLFF. The full variable domain, its missing parts supplied by reference TRBV5-1 and TRBJ1-4, is KAGVTQTPRYLIKTRGQQVTLSCSPISGHRSVSWYQQTPGQGLQFLFEYFSETQRNKGNFPGRFSGRQFSNSRSEMNVSTLELGDSALYLCASSFGGARRATNEKLFFGSGTQLSVL.

Remarks on this clone: No DNA is shown, since the ends of the CDR3 on it are uncertain; the CDR3 is the one TCRdb lists. The chain uses TRBV7-2 and TRBJ2-2; TRBD1 is the table's D call, not checked against the DNA. The CDR3 length equals 13 residues, ends included. Germline lookup yields CDR1 SGHTA and CDR2 FQGNSA. CDR3 amino acids: CASSLVLAQELFF.

As concerns this clone: Since a far larger clone is one base different, this is likely a read error. The sample has other DNA sequences that encode this CDR3 too. The V call is TRBV5-1, the J call TRBJ2-7; D gene uncertain. Germline V gene sequence: CDR1 SGHRS, CDR2 YFSETQ. Trimming pared 0 bases from V and 2 bases from J, leaving 6 bases between. This CDR3 spans 13 amino acids. CDR3 sequence reads: CASSLAPAYEQYF. The CDR3 coding sequence is TGCGCCAGCAGCTTGGCGCCAGCCTACGAGCAGTACTTC.

The genes are TRBV30 and TRBJ2-7; TRBD2 aligns across 10 bases. V shed 2 bases and J 9 bases; nucleotides not matched to a gene: 7. The CDR3 runs 13 residues. Per the germline V gene, CDR1 is GTSNPN and CDR2 is SVGIG (reference sequence). CDR3 sequence reads: CAWSPAGGPVQYF. The CDR3, as DNA: TGTGCCTGGAGTCCAGCGGGAGGGCCGGTGCAGTACTTC.

The gene calls are TRBV19 and TRBJ2-1; TRBD2 aligns across 7 bases. The germline CDR1 and CDR2 sequences are LNHDA and SQIVND (reference sequence). The CDR3 spans 17 residues. V was pared by 5 bases and J by 7 bases, with 17 bases of the junction left unmatched. CDR3 bases: TGTGCCAGTAGTCCCCATACGGGGAGGGCAGGTTCGAATGAGCAGTTCTTC. Translation: CASSPHTGRAGSNEQFF.

Comment on this clone: Compared with germline, one end of the junction differs, possibly owing to a read error. Other DNA sequences within the sample encode an identical CDR3. The CDR3 DNA follows: TGCGCCAGCAGTGGACAGGGTGCGTCGTATGGCTACACCTTC. Its protein product is CASSGQGASYGYTF. This chain uses TRBV2 with TRBJ1-2; 8 nucleotides line up with TRBD1. Per the germline V gene, CDR1 is SNHLY and CDR2 is FYNNEI. The CDR3 runs to 14 residues.

The rearrangement links TRBV6-6 to TRBJ1-2, with D perhaps matching TRBD1 (6 bases). V was pared by 5 bases and J by 8 bases, with 9 bases between. Per the germline V gene, CDR1 is MNHNY and CDR2 is SVGAGI (reference sequence). The CDR3 contains 11 residues. The CDR3 is CASSNTGGYTF. The CDR3 DNA is TGTGCCAGCAGTAATACAGGGGGCTACACCTTC.